Judged by frequency, the clone carrying this T cell receptor beta chain is medium-sized. The antigen is not known. The data derive from a study of CD8 T cells in cerebrospinal fluid in Alzheimer's disease. Study-wide background: Plate-based nested PCR sequencing and droplet-based sequencing measured CSF T cell clonal expansion. Study-wide findings and caveats: Expanded clones of at least 3% were commoner in Alzheimer's patients than healthy subjects.

TCRdb re-called the 10x single-cell sequencing reads; every CDR3 protein appears as one record, without DNA. The table for this sample gives roughly 1,200 distinct CDR3 sequences. This CDR3 has 13 residues. The germline gives CDR1 MNHEY, CDR2 SVGEGT. This chain connects TRBV6-2 or TRBV6-3 to TRBJ1-1. This clonotype was sampled from a human donor in good health. Sequenced sample: cerebrospinal fluid. The CDR3 loop reads CASINFQVLEAFF.